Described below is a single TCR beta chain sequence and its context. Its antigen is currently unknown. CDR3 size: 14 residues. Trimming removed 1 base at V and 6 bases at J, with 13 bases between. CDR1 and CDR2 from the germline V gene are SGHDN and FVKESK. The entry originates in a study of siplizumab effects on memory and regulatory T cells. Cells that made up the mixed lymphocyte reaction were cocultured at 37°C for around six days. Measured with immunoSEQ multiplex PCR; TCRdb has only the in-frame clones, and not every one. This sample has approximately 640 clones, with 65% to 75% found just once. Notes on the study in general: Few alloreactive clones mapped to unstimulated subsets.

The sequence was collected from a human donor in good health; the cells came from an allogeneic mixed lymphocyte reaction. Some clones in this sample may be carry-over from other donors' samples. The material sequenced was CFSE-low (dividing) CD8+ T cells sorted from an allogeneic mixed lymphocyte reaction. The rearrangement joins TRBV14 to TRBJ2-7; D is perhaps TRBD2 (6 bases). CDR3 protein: CASSQVRTNGEQYF. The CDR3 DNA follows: TGTGCCAGCAGCCAAGTAAGGACTAATGGCGAGCAGTACTTC.